Following are 30 T cell receptor beta chains from one sample sequenced in a study of T-cell memory formation after mild COVID-19. TCRdb re-analysed the 5' RACE reads in MiXCR, keeping a single row per CDR3 protein. In the table there are approximately 150,000 distinct CDR3 sequences, about 14% of which are singletons. The specimen was PBMCs or a T cell subset sorted from them (not recorded which). The receptors were sampled from an adult woman who had mild COVID-19 (a few samples of this study predate the infection). Cell type and time point are not known.

This clonotype was counted only a few times. The genes are TRBV7-9 and TRBJ2-2; D gene uncertain. Germline V gives CDR1 SEHNR, CDR2 FQNEAQ (reference sequence). The CDR3 length is 15 residues. Trimming took 1 base from V and 1 from J, leaving 7 bases between them. CDR3 amino acids: CASSLESQNTGELFF. The CDR3 coding sequence is TGTGCCAGCAGCTTAGAAAGTCAGAACACCGGGGAGCTGTTTTTT.

V is TRBV7-3 and J is TRBJ2-1; D is unclear. Trimming left V 5 bases short and J 4 bases short, with 12 bases between. The germline V gene encodes CDR1 SGHTA and CDR2 FQGTGA. The length of the CDR3 is 14 residues. The CDR3 region is CASSPTWRYNEQFF. CDR3 nucleotides: TGTGCCAGCAGCCCAACGTGGAGATACAATGAGCAGTTCTTC.

This chain uses TRBV5-6 with TRBJ2-3; D remains ambiguous. The CDR3 spans 17 residues. V lost 0 bases and J 3 bases, leaving 17 bases between the germline ends. Germline CDR1 is SGHDT and CDR2 is YYEEEE. The CDR3 region is CASSLGGLIGKTDTQYF. CDR3 bases: TGTGCCAGCAGCTTGGGAGGCCTCATAGGGAAGACAGATACGCAGTATTTT.

This chain uses TRBV6-2 or TRBV6-3 with TRBJ2-1; 11 bases are shared with TRBD2. CDR3 size: 16 residues. Germline V gives CDR1 MNHEY, CDR2 SVGEGT. J was trimmed by 7 bases and V by 4 bases; bases with no gene match: 9. CDR3 nucleotides: TGTGCCAGCAGTTTACTATCTAGCGGGAGGAGGAATGAGCAGTTCTTC. This encodes CASSLLSSGRRNEQFF.

The chain is built from TRBV6-6 and TRBJ1-2, with 7 nucleotides matching TRBD1. This CDR3 has 14 residues. Per the germline V gene, CDR1 is MNHNY and CDR2 is SVGAGI (reference sequence). V dropped 7 bases and J dropped 1; count of bases not matched to a gene: 6. The DNA of the CDR3 is TGTGCCAGCATCGACAGGGTATTTAACTATGGCTACACCTTC. Amino acids: CASIDRVFNYGYTF.

This clonotype was observed a handful of times. The rearrangement uses TRBV5-1 and TRBJ2-2; D is unclear. Trimming left V 2 bases short and J 2 bases short, with 10 bases between. The CDR3 loop spans 15 amino acids. Germline values: CDR1 SGHRS, CDR2 YFSETQ. CDR3 region: CASSLSMDNTGELFF. DNA of the CDR3: TGCGCCAGCAGCTTATCGATGGACAACACCGGGGAGCTGTTTTTT.

Concerning this clonotype itself: The CDR3 does not end in the conserved phenylalanine or tryptophan, so this is likely a read error. This chain joins TRBV10-3 and TRBJ2-1; 10 nucleotides align to TRBD2. The CDR3 is made up of 15 amino acids. From germline, CDR1 is ENHRY and CDR2 SYGVKD. With 9 bases clipped from V and 7 bases from J, the junction kept 12 bases outside the gene matches. The CDR3 region is CAITAAPLAGNEQFL. Here the CDR3 DNA reads TGTGCCATAACTGCGGCCCCACTAGCGGGGAATGAGCAGTTCTTA.

The chain couples TRBV5-1 to TRBJ2-1; D ambiguous. This CDR3 is 16 amino acids long. In germline, CDR1 is SGHRS, CDR2 YFSETQ. V lost 0 bases, J lost 0 bases, and 10 bases lay in between. The CDR3 reads CASSLGLADSYNEQFF. In DNA form, the CDR3 reads TGCGCCAGCAGCTTGGGACTCGCAGACTCCTACAATGAGCAGTTCTTC.

V usage is TRBV5-1 and J usage is TRBJ2-3; 8 nucleotides match TRBD1. J was trimmed by 0 bases and V by 3 bases; bases with no gene match: 3. CDR1 and CDR2 (germline): SGHRS, YFSETQ. This CDR3 region has 15 residues. In DNA form, the CDR3 reads TGCGCCAGCAGCTACCGGGACAGGAGCACAGATACGCAGTATTTT. Translating gives CASSYRDRSTDTQYF.

The V and J genes are TRBV7-2 and TRBJ2-3; D might be TRBD2 (6 bases). The CDR3 runs 16 residues. Germline lookup yields CDR1 SGHTA and CDR2 FQGNSA. The ends were cut back, 5 bases at V and 0 bases at J, with 15 bases in the middle. The CDR3 DNA is TGTGCCAGCAGCCGTACAGCGGGTTCAAGCACAGATACGCAGTATTTT. Protein: CASSRTAGSSTDTQYF. The entire variable domain, with the rest obtained from reference TRBV7-2 and TRBJ2-3, is as follows: GAGVSQSPSNKVTEKGKDVELRCDPISGHTALYWYRQSLGQGLEFLIYFQGNSAPDKSGLPSDRFSAERTGGSVSTLTIQRTQQEDSAVYLCASSRTAGSSTDTQYFGPGTRLTVL.

This chain uses TRBV27 with TRBJ2-1; D may match TRBD1 or TRBD2 (6 bases each). The CDR3 consists of 15 residues. The germline V gene encodes CDR1 MNHEY and CDR2 SMNVEV (reference sequence). Trimming took 6 bases from V and 4 from J, leaving 16 bases between them. The CDR3, as DNA: TGTGCCAGCAGCGGCCTACGGGGGCCGTACAATGAGCAGTTCTTC. Translation gives CASSGLRGPYNEQFF.

This clonotype was found many times. The chain is built from TRBV7-9 and TRBJ2-7; no firm D call. V was shortened by 5 bases and J by 4 bases, with 9 bases between the two germline ends. CDR1 SEHNR and CDR2 FQNEAQ come from the germline V gene (reference sequence). The CDR3 sequence is 12 residues long. CDR3 DNA: TGTGCCAGCAGCCCGGACCGATACGAGCAGTACTTC. Its protein product is CASSPDRYEQYF.

The chain recombines TRBV7-9 with TRBJ1-1, with TRBD1 identical over 7 bases. V shed 5 bases, J shed 5 bases, and the junction held 8 bases outside the gene matches. Germline CDR1 SEHNR, CDR2 FQNEAQ (reference sequence). The CDR3 has 14 amino acids. The CDR3 loop is CASSGEGAFTEAFF. The CDR3 bases are TGTGCCAGCAGCGGGGAGGGGGCGTTTACTGAAGCTTTCTTT.

The rearrangement links TRBV19 to TRBJ1-5; D might be TRBD1 (5 bases). CDR3 length equals 12 residues. Germline V gene sequence: CDR1 LNHDA, CDR2 SQIVND (reference sequence). Trimming removed 4 bases at V and 6 bases at J, with 7 bases between. The CDR3 loop is CASSRRGQPQHF. CDR3 bases: TGTGCCAGTAGTAGAAGGGGTCAGCCCCAGCATTTT.

This clonotype was seen a handful of times. The chain carries TRBV20-1 and TRBJ2-7, with D possibly TRBD2 on 5 matching bases. The CDR3 is made up of 13 amino acids. V was shortened by 4 bases and J by 0 bases, with 10 bases between the two germline ends. Germline assignment: CDR1 DFQATT and CDR2 SNEGSKA (reference sequence). CDR3 DNA sequence: TGCAGTGCTAAAACTAGTGCCTCCTACGAGCAGTACTTC. Its translation: CSAKTSASYEQYF.

The CDR3 sequence: CASSPTPGRKGPEAFF. The CDR3 nucleotides read TGTGCCAGCAGCCCAACGCCGGGACGGAAGGGCCCTGAAGCTTTCTTT. This sequence joins TRBV7-9 and TRBJ1-1, with D maybe TRBD1 (5 bases). Between the trimmed V and J ends, which lost 5 bases and 6 bases, there was a span of 22 bases. The CDR3 is 16 residues long. Looked up from germline, CDR1 is SEHNR and CDR2 is FQNEAQ (reference sequence).

This clonotype was counted only a few times. The rearrangement joins TRBV11-3 to TRBJ2-1; the D gene is possibly TRBD2 (6 bases). The CDR3 spans 15 residues. The germline V and J ends were trimmed by 5 bases and 6 bases, with 17 bases remaining between them. Germline assignment: CDR1 SGHNT and CDR2 YENEEA. The CDR3 reads CASSPSSGRFNEQFF. As DNA, the CDR3 is TGTGCCAGCAGCCCGAGCAGCGGGCGATTCAATGAGCAGTTCTTC.

J is TRBJ2-7 and V is TRBV9, with D maybe TRBD2 (6 bases). The CDR3 spans 16 residues. Germline CDR1 SGDLS, CDR2 YYNGEE. The V and J ends lost 0 bases and 0 bases respectively, with 13 bases between them. CDR3 nucleotide sequence: TGTGCCAGCAGCGTAGAGTCCTCGGGGGTCTCCTACGAGCAGTACTTC. It codes for CASSVESSGVSYEQYF. The entire variable domain, with the rest obtained from reference TRBV9 and TRBJ2-7, is as follows: DSGVTQTPKHLITATGQRVTLRCSPRSGDLSVYWYQQSLDQGLQFLIQYYNGEERAKGNILERFSAQQFPDLHSELNLSSLELGDSALYFCASSVESSGVSYEQYFGPGTRLTVT.

This clonotype was seen more than once but under ten times. The gene calls are TRBV12-3 or TRBV12-4 and TRBJ2-3, with a weak D call TRBD2 (5 bases). The CDR3 sequence is 12 residues long. V was clipped by 10 bases and J by 6 bases, with 14 bases between them. The CDR3 spells CAIRIASDTQYF. DNA of the CDR3: TGTGCCATTCGGATAGCGTCGGATACGCAGTATTTT.

This clonotype showed up just a few times. The V gene is TRBV25-1, the J gene TRBJ2-1; 12 positions match TRBD2. The CDR3 length is 12 residues. V shed 4 bases, J shed 16 bases, and the junction held 5 bases outside the gene matches. In germline, CDR1 is MGHDK, CDR2 SYGVNS. The CDR3 region has the DNA TGTGCCAGCAGTGCAGGACTAGCGGGAAGATTCTTC. Protein: CASSAGLAGRFF. Drawing the rest from reference TRBV25-1 and TRBJ2-1, the complete variable domain is EADIYQTPRYLVIGTGKKITLECSQTMGHDKMYWYQQDPGMELHLIHYSYGVNSTEKGDLSSESTVSRIRTEHFPLTLESARPSHTSQYLCASSAGLAGRFFGPGTRLTVL.

This clonotype appeared a few times. J is TRBJ1-1 and V is TRBV15; D is unclear. The CDR3 extends over 14 amino acids. Germline loops: CDR1 LNHNV, CDR2 YYDKDF (reference sequence). Trimming pared 5 bases from V and 12 bases from J, leaving 22 bases between. The CDR3 region is CATSRTINMEVTFF. CDR3 coding DNA: TGTGCCACCAGCCGAACTATTAACATGGAGGTGACTTTCTTT.

The chain recombines TRBV30 with TRBJ2-1, with unresolved D. Germline CDR1 is GTSNPN and CDR2 is SVGIG (reference sequence). Trimming took off 3 bases at V and 9 bases at J, with 21 bases between the two ends. This CDR3 has 15 residues. This CDR3 reads CAWSATGLGMGEQFF. Written as DNA, the CDR3 is TGTGCCTGGAGCGCGACTGGGCTGGGTATGGGTGAGCAGTTCTTC.

This clonotype was counted only a few times. The rearrangement joins TRBV5-6 to TRBJ2-7; 7 bases are shared with TRBD2. V lost 5 bases, J lost 0 bases, and 2 bases stayed unmatched. The CDR3 sequence is 13 residues long. Germline values: CDR1 SGHDT, CDR2 YYEEEE. The CDR3 here is CASRSGGSYEQYF. The CDR3 coding sequence is TGTGCCAGCAGGTCGGGAGGCTCCTACGAGCAGTACTTC.

This clonotype came up many times. V and J are TRBV4-3 and TRBJ2-1, with D hard to call. Deletions cut 1 base from V and 2 bases from J, with 12 bases between. The CDR3 loop spans 16 amino acids. The V gene's germline CDR1 is LGHNA and CDR2 YSLEER. The CDR3 nucleotides are TGCGCCAGCAGCCAAGGTCTGGTCGGTCCCTACAATGAGCAGTTCTTC. Protein product: CASSQGLVGPYNEQFF.

This clonotype was observed at least ten times. The chain carries TRBV5-1 and TRBJ2-1; 10 positions match TRBD1. Unmatched junction bases numbered 8, after V lost 0 bases and J lost 8 bases. This CDR3 region has 16 residues. From germline, CDR1 is SGHRS and CDR2 YFSETQ. The CDR3 region is CASSLGVGQGLDEQFF. The CDR3 nucleotides read TGCGCCAGCAGCTTGGGAGTGGGACAGGGGTTGGATGAGCAGTTCTTC.

This clonotype occurred a few times. V is TRBV9 and J is TRBJ2-1; 13 positions agree with TRBD2. This CDR3 has 20 amino acids. Unmatched junction bases numbered 15, after V lost 0 bases and J lost 6 bases. Germline assignment: CDR1 SGDLS and CDR2 YYNGEE. CDR3 nucleotides: TGTGCCAGCAGCGTAGCTAGGCCCGGATGGACTAGCGGGAGTAGCAATGAGCAGTTCTTC. Residues: CASSVARPGWTSGSSNEQFF.

This clonotype was counted a few times. The chain uses TRBV4-3 and TRBJ2-3, with D perhaps being TRBD1 or TRBD2 (5 bases each). V dropped 1 base and J dropped 1 base, with 9 bases sitting between them. CDR1 is LGHNA, CDR2 YSLEER, per germline. The length of the CDR3 is 15 residues. DNA of the CDR3: TGCGCCAGCAGCCAAGCCGGGGACCGCACAGATACGCAGTATTTT. As protein: CASSQAGDRTDTQYF.

The chain links TRBV24-1 to TRBJ2-2; TRBD2 might be the D (5 bases). Trimming removed 0 bases from V and 4 bases from J, with 11 bases in between. Germline V gene lookup returns CDR1 KGHDR and CDR2 SFDVKD. The CDR3 covers 16 residues. CDR3 DNA: TGTGCCACCAGTGATTTGCAGGAGGTGGGCACCGGGGAGCTGTTTTTT. It specifies CATSDLQEVGTGELFF.

The J gene is TRBJ2-5, the V gene TRBV10-3; D gene unclear. V was trimmed by 2 bases and J by 4 bases, leaving 2 bases between them. The V gene's germline CDR1 is ENHRY and CDR2 SYGVKD. This CDR3 spans 11 amino acids. The chain's CDR3 is CAISEAETQYF. Written as DNA, the CDR3 is TGTGCCATCAGTGAGGCAGAGACCCAGTACTTC.

In its sample, this clonotype was seen a few times. The chain has TRBV24-1 and TRBJ2-7; TRBD2 matches 12 bases. The CDR3 has 15 amino acids. V shed 6 bases and J 2 bases; nucleotides not matched to a gene: 4. Germline V CDR1 and CDR2: KGHDR, SFDVKD. As DNA, the CDR3 is TGTGCCACCAGTTCCGGACTAGCGGGGCCCTACGAGCAGTACTTC. This encodes CATSSGLAGPYEQYF.